The clone carrying this T cell receptor beta chain was detected once. This sample is part of a study of blood T cell repertoires in COVID-19. The CDR3 length is 12 residues. Trimming took 6 bases from V and 5 from J; bases not matched to a gene: 3. Germline V lookup: CDR1 MDHEN, CDR2 SYDVKM. Using immunoSEQ multiplex PCR, the repertoire was profiled, and TCRdb retains in-frame clones only, with some absent. The sample shows 68,000 or so clones, 60% to 85% of them seen only once. This clonotype was obtained from a human donor in a cohort sampled during active COVID-19. The chain is built from TRBV28 and TRBJ1-2; TRBD1 agrees at 7 bases. Sequenced material: peripheral blood. The CDR3 reads CASRAGGYGYTF. CDR3 DNA: TGTGCCAGCAGGGCAGGGGGTTATGGCTACACCTTC.